One and the same sample provided the 6 T cell receptor beta chains below, sequenced in a study of T cells in Graves' hyperthyroidism and ophthalmopathy. TCR beta CDR3 regions were amplified from RNA transcripts. A set of HTBI primers served as the primers for a first-round RT-PCR of the TCR CDR3. One entry per CDR3 protein results from TCRdb running MiXCR on the multiplex PCR reads. The repertoire holds about 740,000 distinct CDR3 sequences, with less than 15% as singletons. Sequenced material: blood. The receptors come from a woman aged 18-35 years with Graves' hyperthyroidism.

The chain links TRBV27 to TRBJ1-6; D not certain. The CDR3 has 15 residues. CDR1 is MNHEY, CDR2 SMNVEV, per germline (reference sequence). The V gene lost 4 bases and the J gene lost 5 bases, with 12 bases spanning the gap. CDR3 DNA: TGTGCCAGCAGTTCACCCGCCGCCCATAATTCACCCCTCCACTTT. Its protein is CASSSPAAHNSPLHF.

There are many counts of this clonotype. This chain links TRBV24-1 with TRBJ1-1; D is ambiguous. The V gene's germline CDR1 is KGHDR and CDR2 SFDVKD. Trimming shortened V by 0 bases and J by 5 bases, and 15 bases separated the two germline ends. The CDR3 extends over 16 amino acids. Here the CDR3 reads CATSDLSTSIWTEAFF. CDR3 coding DNA: TGTGCCACCAGTGATTTGTCTACTTCGATATGGACTGAAGCTTTCTTT.

The chain couples TRBV18 to TRBJ2-1; TRBD2 is a possible D gene (7 bases). Germline V gives CDR1 KGHSH, CDR2 LQKENI. Trimming shortened V by 0 bases and J by 2 bases, and 17 bases separated the two germline ends. This CDR3 has 18 amino acids. The DNA for the CDR3 is TGTGCCAGCTCACCACCGAGGCGGGAGTGGGACACCTACAATGAGCAGTTCTTC. It encodes CASSPPRREWDTYNEQFF.

In this sample, this clonotype turned up a few times. The chain is built from TRBV19 and TRBJ1-5, with D possibly matching TRBD1 (5 bases). CDR1 is LNHDA, CDR2 SQIVND, per germline (reference sequence). The CDR3 covers 16 residues. Trimming took off 5 bases at V and 5 bases at J, with 19 bases between the two ends. CDR3 amino acids: CASSGRGRRGYQPQHF. The CDR3 DNA sequence: TGTGCCAGTAGTGGACGGGGCCGCAGAGGGTATCAGCCCCAGCATTTT. Full variable domain (rest looked up from reference TRBV19 and TRBJ1-5): DGGITQSPKYLFRKEGQNVTLSCEQNLNHDAMYWYRQDPGQGLRLIYYSQIVNDFQKGDIAEGYSVSREKKESFPLTVTSAQKNPTAFYLCASSGRGRRGYQPQHFGDGTRLSIL.

This clonotype was found a few times. The V call is TRBV15, the J call TRBJ1-2; D remains ambiguous. Looked up from germline, CDR1 is LNHNV and CDR2 is YYDKDF (reference sequence). The CDR3 extends over 12 amino acids. V lost 1 base to trimming and J lost 8 bases, with 8 bases between them. In DNA form, the CDR3 reads TGTGCCACCAGCAGAGGGGTGAGGGGCTACACCTTC. This translates into CATSRGVRGYTF.

Concerning this clonotype: A read error may produce the germline difference seen at one junction end. The chain links TRBV27 to TRBJ2-3; 7 nucleotides agree with TRBD2. The CDR3 spans 15 residues. Germline loops: CDR1 MNHEY, CDR2 SMNVEV (reference sequence). The DNA for the CDR3 is TGTGTCAGCAGTTTAATCGCGGGAGTCATAGATACGCAGTATTTT. As protein: CVSSLIAGVIDTQYF.